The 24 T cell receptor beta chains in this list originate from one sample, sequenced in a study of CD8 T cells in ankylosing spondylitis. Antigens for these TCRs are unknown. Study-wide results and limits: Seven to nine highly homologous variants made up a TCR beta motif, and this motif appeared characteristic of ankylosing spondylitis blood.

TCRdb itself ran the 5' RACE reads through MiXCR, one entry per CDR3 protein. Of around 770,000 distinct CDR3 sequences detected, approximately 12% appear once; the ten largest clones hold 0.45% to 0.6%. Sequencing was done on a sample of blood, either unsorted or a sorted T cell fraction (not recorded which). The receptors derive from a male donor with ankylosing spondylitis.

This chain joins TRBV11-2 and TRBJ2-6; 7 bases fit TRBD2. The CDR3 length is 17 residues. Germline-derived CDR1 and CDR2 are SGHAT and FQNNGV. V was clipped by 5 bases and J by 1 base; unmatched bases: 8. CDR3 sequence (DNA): TGTGCCAGCAGCCTAACTTCAGCGGGGTCTGGGGCCAACGTCCTGACTTTC. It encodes CASSLTSAGSGANVLTF.

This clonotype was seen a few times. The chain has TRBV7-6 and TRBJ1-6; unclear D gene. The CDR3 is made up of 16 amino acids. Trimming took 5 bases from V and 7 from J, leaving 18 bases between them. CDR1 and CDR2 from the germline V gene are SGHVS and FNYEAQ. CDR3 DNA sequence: TGTGCCAGCAGCCCCAGCGGATCCTCGTCCAATTCACCCCTCCACTTT. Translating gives CASSPSGSSSNSPLHF.

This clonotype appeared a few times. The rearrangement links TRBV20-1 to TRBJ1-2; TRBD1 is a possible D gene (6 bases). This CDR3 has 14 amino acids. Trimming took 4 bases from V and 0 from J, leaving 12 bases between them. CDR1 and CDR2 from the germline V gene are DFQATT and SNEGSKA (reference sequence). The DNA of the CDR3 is TGCAGTGCTATAGACAGGACTGCTAACTATGGCTACACCTTC. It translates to CSAIDRTANYGYTF.

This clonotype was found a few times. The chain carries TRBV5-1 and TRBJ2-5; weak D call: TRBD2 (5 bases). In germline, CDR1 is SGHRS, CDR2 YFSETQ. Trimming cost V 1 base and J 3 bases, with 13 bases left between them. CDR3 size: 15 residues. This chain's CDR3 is CASSLIATSKETQYF. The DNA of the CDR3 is TGCGCCAGCAGCTTGATAGCGACCAGTAAAGAGACCCAGTACTTC.

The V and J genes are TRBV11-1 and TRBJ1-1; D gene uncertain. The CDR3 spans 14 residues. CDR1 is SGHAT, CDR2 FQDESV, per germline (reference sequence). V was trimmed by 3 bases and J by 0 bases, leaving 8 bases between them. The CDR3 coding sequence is TGTGCCAGCAGCTTCCGGCACCTGAACACTGAAGCTTTCTTT. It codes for CASSFRHLNTEAFF.

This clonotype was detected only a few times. The CDR3 DNA sequence: TGCAGTGCTAGTTGGCCTGGCGGATTAAAGACCCAGTACTTC. Its translation: CSASWPGGLKTQYF. The rearrangement links TRBV20-1 to TRBJ2-5; D unresolved. Per germline, CDR1 DFQATT and CDR2 SNEGSKA (reference sequence). V was cut by 3 bases and J by 6 bases, with 17 bases left in between. The CDR3 loop spans 14 amino acids.

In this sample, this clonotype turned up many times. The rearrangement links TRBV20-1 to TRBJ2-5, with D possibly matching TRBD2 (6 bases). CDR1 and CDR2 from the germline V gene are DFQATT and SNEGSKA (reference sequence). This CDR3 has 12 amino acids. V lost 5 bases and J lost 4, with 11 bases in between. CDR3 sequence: CSASDGRETQYF. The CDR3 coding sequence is TGCAGTGCTTCTGACGGGAGAGAGACCCAGTACTTC.

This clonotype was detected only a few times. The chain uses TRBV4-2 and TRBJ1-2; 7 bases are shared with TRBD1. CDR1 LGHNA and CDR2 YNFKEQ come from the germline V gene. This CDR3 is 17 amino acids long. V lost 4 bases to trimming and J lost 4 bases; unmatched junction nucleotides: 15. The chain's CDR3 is CASSPETGFTNVYGYTF. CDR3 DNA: TGTGCCAGCAGCCCCGAGACAGGGTTCACGAATGTCTATGGCTACACCTTC.

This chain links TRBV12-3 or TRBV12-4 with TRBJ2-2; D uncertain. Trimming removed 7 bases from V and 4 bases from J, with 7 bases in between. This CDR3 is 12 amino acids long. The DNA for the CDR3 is TGTGCCAGCATCCCCGGCACCGGGGAGCTGTTTTTT. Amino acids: CASIPGTGELFF.

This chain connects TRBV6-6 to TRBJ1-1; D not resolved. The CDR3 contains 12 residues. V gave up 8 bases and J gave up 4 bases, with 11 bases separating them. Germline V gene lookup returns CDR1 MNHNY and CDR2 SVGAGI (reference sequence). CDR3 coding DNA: TGTGCCAGCCAAGGATTGAGCACTGAAGCTTTCTTT. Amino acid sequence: CASQGLSTEAFF.

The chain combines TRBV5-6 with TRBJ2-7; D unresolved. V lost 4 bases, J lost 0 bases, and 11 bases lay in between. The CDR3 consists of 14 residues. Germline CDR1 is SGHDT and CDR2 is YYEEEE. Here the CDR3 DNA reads TGTGCCAGCAGCCCGACCCCAGGCTCCTACGAGCAGTACTTC. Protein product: CASSPTPGSYEQYF.

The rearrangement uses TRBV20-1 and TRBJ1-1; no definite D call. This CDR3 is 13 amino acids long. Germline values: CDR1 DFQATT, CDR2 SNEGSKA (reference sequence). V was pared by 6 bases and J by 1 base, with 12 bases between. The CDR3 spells CSAAKLGNTEAFF. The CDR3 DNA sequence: TGCAGTGCGGCAAAGTTGGGGAACACTGAAGCTTTCTTT.

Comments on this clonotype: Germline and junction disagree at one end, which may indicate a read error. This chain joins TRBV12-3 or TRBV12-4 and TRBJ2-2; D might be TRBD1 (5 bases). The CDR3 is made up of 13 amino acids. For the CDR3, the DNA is TGTGCCAGCAGCCCCCTAGGGGCCGGCGAGCTGTTTTTT. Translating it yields CASSPLGAGELFF.

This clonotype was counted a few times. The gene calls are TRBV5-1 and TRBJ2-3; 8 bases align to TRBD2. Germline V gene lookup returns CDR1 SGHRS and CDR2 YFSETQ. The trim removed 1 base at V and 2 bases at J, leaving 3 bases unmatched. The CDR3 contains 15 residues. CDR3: CASSLSSGYTDTQYF. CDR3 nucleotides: TGCGCCAGCAGCTTGTCTAGCGGGTACACAGATACGCAGTATTTT.

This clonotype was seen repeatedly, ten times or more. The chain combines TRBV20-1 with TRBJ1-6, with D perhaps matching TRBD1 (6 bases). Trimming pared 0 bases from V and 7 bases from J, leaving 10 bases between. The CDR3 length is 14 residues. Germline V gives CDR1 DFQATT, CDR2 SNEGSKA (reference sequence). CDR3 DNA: TGCAGTGCTAGAGAGGGGAGGGGGAATTCACCCCTCCACTTT. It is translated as CSAREGRGNSPLHF.

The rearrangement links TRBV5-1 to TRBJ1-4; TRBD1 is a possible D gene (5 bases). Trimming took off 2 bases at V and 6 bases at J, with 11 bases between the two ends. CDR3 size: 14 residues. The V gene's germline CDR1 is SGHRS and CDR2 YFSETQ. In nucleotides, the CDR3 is TGCGCCAGCAGCTTCCAGGGTGAAGATGAAAAACTGTTTTTT. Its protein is CASSFQGEDEKLFF.

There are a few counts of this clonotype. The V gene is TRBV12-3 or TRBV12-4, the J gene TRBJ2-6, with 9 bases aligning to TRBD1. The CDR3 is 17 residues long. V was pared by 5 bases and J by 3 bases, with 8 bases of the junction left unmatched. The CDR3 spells CASSNRGRGVGANVLTF. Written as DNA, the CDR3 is TGTGCCAGCAGTAACAGGGGGCGAGGTGTTGGGGCCAACGTCCTGACTTTC.

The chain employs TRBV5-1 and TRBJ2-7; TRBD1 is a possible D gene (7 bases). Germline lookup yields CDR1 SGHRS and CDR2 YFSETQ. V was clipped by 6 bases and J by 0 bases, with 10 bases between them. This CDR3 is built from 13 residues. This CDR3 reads CASTQGGSYEQYF. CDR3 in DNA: TGCGCCAGCACCCAGGGGGGCTCCTACGAGCAGTACTTC.

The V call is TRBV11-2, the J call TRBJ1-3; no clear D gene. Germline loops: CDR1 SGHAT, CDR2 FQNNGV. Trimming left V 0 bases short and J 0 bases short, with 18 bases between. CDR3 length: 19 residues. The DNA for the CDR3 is TGTGCCAGCAGCTTAGAGTTCTTACCGGGATTCCTCTCTGGAAACACCATATATTTT. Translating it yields CASSLEFLPGFLSGNTIYF.

The CDR3 DNA reads TGTGCCAGCAGTTCCCGAGAGGGGGAGCAGTTCTTC. Its protein is CASSSREGEQFF. The chain links TRBV6-2 or TRBV6-3 to TRBJ2-1, with D perhaps assigned TRBD1 or TRBD2 (5 bases each). This CDR3 is built from 12 residues. V dropped 4 bases and J dropped 10 bases, with 11 bases sitting between them. Germline-derived CDR1 and CDR2 are MNHEY and SVGEGT.

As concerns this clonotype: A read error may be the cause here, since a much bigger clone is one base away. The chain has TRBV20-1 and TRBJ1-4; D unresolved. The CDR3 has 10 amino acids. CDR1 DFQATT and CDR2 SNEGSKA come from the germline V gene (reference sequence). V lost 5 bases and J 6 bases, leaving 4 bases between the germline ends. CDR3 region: CSAWDEKLFF. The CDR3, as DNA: TGCAGTGCTTGGGATGAAAAACTGTTTTTT.

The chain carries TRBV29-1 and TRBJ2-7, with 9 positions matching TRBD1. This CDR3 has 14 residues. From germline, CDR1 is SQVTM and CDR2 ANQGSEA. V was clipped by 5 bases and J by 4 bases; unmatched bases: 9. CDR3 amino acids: CSVQAGTGWYEQYF. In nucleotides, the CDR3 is TGCAGCGTTCAAGCCGGGACAGGGTGGTACGAGCAGTACTTC.

The CDR3 reads CSASSGGGNTQYF. CDR3 DNA: TGCAGTGCCTCGAGCGGGGGGGGTAATACGCAGTATTTT. V usage is TRBV20-1 and J usage is TRBJ2-3, with TRBD2 identical over 10 bases. The germline V gene encodes CDR1 DFQATT and CDR2 SNEGSKA (reference sequence). With V trimmed by 6 bases and J by 7 bases, 7 bases remained unmatched. The CDR3 runs 13 residues.

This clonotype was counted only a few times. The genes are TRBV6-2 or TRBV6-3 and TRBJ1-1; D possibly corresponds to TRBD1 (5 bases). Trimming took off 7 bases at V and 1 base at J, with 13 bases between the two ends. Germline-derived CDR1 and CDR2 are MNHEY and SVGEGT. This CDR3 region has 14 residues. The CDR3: CASKGSRGNTEAFF. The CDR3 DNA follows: TGTGCCAGCAAAGGGTCGAGGGGGAACACTGAAGCTTTCTTT.